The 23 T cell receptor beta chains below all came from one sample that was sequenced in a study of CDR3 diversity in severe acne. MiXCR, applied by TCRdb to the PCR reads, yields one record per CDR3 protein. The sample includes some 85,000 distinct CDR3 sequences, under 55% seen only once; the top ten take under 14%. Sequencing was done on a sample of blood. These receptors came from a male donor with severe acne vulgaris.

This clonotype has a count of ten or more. The CDR3 sequence is CSAAPSVSDEQYF. The CDR3, as DNA: TGCAGTGCGGCCCCTAGCGTTTCCGACGAGCAGTACTTC. The chain couples TRBV20-1 to TRBJ2-7; a possible D gene is TRBD2 (6 bases). CDR3 length: 13 amino acids. Looked up from germline, CDR1 is DFQATT and CDR2 is SNEGSKA (reference sequence). The V gene lost 6 bases and the J gene lost 5 bases, with 17 bases spanning the gap.

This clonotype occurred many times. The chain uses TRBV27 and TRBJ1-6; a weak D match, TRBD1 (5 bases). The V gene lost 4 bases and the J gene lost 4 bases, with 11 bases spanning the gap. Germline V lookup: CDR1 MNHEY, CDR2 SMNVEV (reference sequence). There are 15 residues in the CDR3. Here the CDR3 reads CASSWDGGYNSPLHF. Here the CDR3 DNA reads TGTGCCAGCAGTTGGGACGGAGGATATAATTCACCCCTCCACTTT.

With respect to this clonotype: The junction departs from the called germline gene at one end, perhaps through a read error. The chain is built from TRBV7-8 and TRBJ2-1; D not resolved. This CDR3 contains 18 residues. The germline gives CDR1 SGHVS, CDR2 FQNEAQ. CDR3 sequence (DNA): TGCGCCAGCAGCTCAACAATTTTAGTACCCAATCCTTACAGTGAGCGGTTCTTC. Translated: CASSSTILVPNPYSERFF.

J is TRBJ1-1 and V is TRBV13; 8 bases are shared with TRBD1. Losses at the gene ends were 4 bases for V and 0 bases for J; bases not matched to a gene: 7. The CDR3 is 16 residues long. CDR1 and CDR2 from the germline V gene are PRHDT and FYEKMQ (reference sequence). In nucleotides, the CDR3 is TGTGCCAGCAGCTCCCGGACAGGGACGGTGAACACTGAAGCTTTCTTT. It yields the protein CASSSRTGTVNTEAFF.

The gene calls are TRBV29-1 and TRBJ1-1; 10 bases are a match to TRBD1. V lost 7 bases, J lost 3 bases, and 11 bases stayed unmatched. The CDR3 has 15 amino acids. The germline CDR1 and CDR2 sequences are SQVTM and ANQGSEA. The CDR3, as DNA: TGCAGCGCCGGGTGGGACAGGGGACCTCACACTGAAGCTTTCTTT. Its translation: CSAGWDRGPHTEAFF.

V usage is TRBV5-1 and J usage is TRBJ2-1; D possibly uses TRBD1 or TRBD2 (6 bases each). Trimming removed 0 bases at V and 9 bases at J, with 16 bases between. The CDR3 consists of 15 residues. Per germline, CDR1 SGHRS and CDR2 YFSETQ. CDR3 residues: CASSLVEGRGREQFF. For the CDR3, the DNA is TGCGCCAGCAGCTTGGTGGAGGGCAGGGGCCGTGAGCAGTTCTTC. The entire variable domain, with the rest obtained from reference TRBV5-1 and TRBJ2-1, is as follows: KAGVTQTPRYLIKTRGQQVTLSCSPISGHRSVSWYQQTPGQGLQFLFEYFSETQRNKGNFPGRFSGRQFSNSRSEMNVSTLELGDSALYLCASSLVEGRGREQFFGPGTRLTVL.

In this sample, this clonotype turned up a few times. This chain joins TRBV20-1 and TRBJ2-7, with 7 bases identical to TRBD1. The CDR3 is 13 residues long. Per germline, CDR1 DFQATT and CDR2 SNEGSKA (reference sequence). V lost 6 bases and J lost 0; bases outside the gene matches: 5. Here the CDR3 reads CSAWGTASYEQYF. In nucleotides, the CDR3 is TGCAGTGCCTGGGGGACAGCCTCCTACGAGCAGTACTTC.

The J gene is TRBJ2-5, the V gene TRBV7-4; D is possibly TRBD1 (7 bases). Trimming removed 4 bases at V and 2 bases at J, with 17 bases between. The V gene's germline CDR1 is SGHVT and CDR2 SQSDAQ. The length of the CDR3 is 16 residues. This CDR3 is CASSSLGGGQQETQYF. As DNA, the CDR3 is TGTGCCAGCAGCTCTTTAGGAGGGGGCCAACAAGAGACCCAGTACTTC. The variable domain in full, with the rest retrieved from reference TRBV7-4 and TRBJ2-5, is GAGVSQSPRYKVAKRGRDVALRCDSISGHVTLYWYRQTLGQGSEVLTYSQSDAQRDKSGRPSGRFSAERPERSVSTLKIQRTEQGDSAVYLCASSSLGGGQQETQYFGPGTRLLVL.

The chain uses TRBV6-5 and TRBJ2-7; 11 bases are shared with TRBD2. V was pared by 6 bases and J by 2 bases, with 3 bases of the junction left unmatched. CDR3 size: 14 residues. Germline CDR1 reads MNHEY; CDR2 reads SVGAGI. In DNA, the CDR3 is TGTGCCAGCAGGGTGACTAGCGGGACCTACGAGCAGTACTTC. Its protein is CASRVTSGTYEQYF.

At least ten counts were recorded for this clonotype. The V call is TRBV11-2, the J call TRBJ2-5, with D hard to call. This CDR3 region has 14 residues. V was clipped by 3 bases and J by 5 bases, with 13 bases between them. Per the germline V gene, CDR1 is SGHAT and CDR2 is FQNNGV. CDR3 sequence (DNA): TGTGCCAGCAGCTTGGAACCCACGGTGGAGACCCAGTACTTC. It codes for CASSLEPTVETQYF.

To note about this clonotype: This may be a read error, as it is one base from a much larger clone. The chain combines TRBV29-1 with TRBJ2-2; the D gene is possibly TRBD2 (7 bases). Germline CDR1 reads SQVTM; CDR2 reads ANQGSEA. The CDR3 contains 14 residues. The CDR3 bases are TGCAGCGTTGTACGGGGGGCGGGCACCGGGGAGCTGCTTTTT. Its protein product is CSVVRGAGTGELLF.

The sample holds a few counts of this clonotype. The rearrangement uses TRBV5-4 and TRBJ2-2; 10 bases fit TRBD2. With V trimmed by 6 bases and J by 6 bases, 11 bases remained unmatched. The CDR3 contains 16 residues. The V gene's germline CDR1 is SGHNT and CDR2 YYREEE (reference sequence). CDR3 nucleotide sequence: TGTGCCAGCAAATTCGGGGCTAGCGGGAGTTCCGGGGAGCTGTTTTTT. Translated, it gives CASKFGASGSSGELFF.

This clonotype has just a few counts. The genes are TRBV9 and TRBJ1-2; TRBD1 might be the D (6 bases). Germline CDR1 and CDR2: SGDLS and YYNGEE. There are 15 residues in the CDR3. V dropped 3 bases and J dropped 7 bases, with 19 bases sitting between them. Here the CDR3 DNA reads TGTGCCAGCAGCGAGGGTAAACAGGGTCGGGTTGGCTACACCTTC. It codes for CASSEGKQGRVGYTF.

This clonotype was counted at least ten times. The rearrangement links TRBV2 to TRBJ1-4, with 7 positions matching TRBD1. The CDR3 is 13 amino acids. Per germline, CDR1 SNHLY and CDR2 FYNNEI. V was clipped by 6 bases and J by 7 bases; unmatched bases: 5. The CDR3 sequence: CASSRQGSEKLFF. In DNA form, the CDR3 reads TGTGCCAGCAGCCGACAGGGCAGTGAAAAACTGTTTTTT.

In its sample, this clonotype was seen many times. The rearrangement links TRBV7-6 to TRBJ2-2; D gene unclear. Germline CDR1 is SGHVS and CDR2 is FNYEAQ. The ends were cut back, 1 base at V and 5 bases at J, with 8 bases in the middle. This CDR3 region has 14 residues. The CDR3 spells CASSLGSSTGELFF. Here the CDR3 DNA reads TGTGCCAGCAGCTTAGGATCGTCGACCGGGGAGCTGTTTTTT.

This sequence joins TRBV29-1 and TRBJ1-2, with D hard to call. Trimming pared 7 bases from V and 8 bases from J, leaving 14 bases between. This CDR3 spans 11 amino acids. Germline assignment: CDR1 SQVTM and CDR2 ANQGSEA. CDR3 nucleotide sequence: TGCAGCGCCAGATGGGGTCGAGGCTACACCTTC. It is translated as CSARWGRGYTF.

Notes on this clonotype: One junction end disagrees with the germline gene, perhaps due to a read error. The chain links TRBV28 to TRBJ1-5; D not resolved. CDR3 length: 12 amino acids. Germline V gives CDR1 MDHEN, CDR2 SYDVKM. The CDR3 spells CASSRGNQAQRF. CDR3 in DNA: TGTGCCAGCAGTAGAGGGAACCAGGCCCAGCGTTTT.

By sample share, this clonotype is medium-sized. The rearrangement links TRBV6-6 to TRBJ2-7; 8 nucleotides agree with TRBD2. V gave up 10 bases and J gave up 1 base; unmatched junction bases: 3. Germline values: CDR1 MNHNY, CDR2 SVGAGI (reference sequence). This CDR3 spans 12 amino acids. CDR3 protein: CATGRDSYEQYF. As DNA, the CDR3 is TGTGCCACCGGGAGGGATTCCTACGAGCAGTACTTC.

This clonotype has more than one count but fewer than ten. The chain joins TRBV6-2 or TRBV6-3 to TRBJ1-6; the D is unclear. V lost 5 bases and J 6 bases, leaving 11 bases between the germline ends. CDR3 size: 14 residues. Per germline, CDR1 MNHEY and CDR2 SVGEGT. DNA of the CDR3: TGTGCCAGCAGTCAGGACTGGGTTAATTCACCCCTCCACTTT. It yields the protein CASSQDWVNSPLHF.

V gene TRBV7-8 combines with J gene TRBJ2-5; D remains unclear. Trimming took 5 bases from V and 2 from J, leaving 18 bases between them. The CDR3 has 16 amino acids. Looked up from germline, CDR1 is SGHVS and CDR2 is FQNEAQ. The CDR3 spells CASSQGSGQEQETQYF. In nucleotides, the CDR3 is TGTGCCAGCAGCCAAGGGTCCGGGCAGGAACAAGAGACCCAGTACTTC.

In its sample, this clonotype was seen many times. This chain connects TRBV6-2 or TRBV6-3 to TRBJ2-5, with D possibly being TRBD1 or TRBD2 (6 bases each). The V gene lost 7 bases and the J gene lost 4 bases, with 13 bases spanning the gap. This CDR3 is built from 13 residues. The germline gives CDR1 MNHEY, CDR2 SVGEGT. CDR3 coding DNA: TGTGCCAGCATTGGGGGGCCGGGAGAGACCCAGTACTTC. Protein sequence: CASIGGPGETQYF.

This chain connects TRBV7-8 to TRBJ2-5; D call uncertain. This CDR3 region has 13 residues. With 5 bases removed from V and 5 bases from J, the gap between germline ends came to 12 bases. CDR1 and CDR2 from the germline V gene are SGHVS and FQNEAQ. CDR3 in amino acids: CASSQGRQETQYF. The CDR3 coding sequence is TGTGCCAGCAGCCAAGGTCGTCAGGAGACCCAGTACTTC.

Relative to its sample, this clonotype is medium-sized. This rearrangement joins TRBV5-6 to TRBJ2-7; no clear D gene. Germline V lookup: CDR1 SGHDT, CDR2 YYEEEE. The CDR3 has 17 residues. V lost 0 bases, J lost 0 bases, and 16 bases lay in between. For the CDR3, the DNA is TGTGCCAGCAGCTTGGAGAGGAACACACCGTTCTCCTACGAGCAGTACTTC. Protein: CASSLERNTPFSYEQYF. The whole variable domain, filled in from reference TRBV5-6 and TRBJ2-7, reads DAGVTQSPTHLIKTRGQQVTLRCSPKSGHDTVSWYQQALGQGPQFIFQYYEEEERQRGNFPDRFSGHQFPNYSSELNVNALLLGDSALYLCASSLERNTPFSYEQYFGPGTRLTVT.